A selection of T cell receptor beta chains follows, all from one sample in a study of blood T cell repertoires in COVID-19. Measured with immunoSEQ multiplex PCR; TCRdb has only the in-frame clones, and not every one. The sample includes more than 150,000 clones, roughly 90% seen only once; the top ten take approximately 6.7%. Sequencing was carried out using peripheral blood. These receptors all come from a middle-aged man with acute or convalescent COVID-19. Both conserved end residues are part of each CDR3. A D gene is named only where the DNA matches it firmly. Some rows have no size entry. The others give once, few or many, or a class for an expanded clone.

clone_size	v_call	d_call	j_call	cdr3_length	cdr3_aa	cdr3_nt
.	TRBV5-4	.	TRBJ1-1	15	CASSRIGQGNTEAFF	TGTGCCAGCAGCCGGATCGGGCAGGGGAACACTGAAGCTTTCTTT
few	TRBV12-5	.	TRBJ2-2	13	CASAPGDYGELFF	TGTGCTAGTGCCCCGGGGGATTACGGGGAGCTGTTTTTT
.	TRBV27	.	TRBJ2-1	14	CASSPSPSYNEQFF	TGTGCCAGCAGTCCGTCACCTAGCTACAATGAGCAGTTCTTC
few	TRBV14	.	TRBJ1-1	18	CASSLLHLSEGVDTEAFF	TGTGCCAGCAGCCTTCTCCACCTCAGCGAGGGAGTTGACACTGAAGCTTTCTTT
.	TRBV7-2	TRBD2	TRBJ2-3	16	CASSLGAGVVTDTQYF	TGTGCCAGCAGCTTAGGTGCGGGGGTTGTAACAGATACGCAGTATTTT
few	TRBV14	.	TRBJ1-6	15	CASSHFQENNSPLHF	TGTGCCAGCAGCCATTTTCAGGAAAATAATTCACCCCTCCACTTT
.	TRBV30	.	TRBJ1-1	12	CAWTGGSTEAFF	TGTGCCTGGACAGGAGGGAGCACTGAAGCTTTCTTT
.	TRBV7-2	TRBD1	TRBJ1-6	13	CASSTGWDSGLIF	TGTGCCAGCAGTACAGGATGGGACAGCGGACTAATTTTT
.	TRBV2	TRBD1	TRBJ1-4	15	CASRSSGTDNEKLFF	TGTGCCAGCAGGTCCTCCGGGACAGATAATGAAAAACTGTTTTTT
.	TRBV28	.	TRBJ1-1	17	CASRKLVGAAWNTEAFF	TGTGCCAGCAGAAAGTTGGTGGGGGCAGCCTGGAACACTGAAGCTTTCTTT
.	TRBV11-2	.	TRBJ2-7	14	CASSFYSNSYEQYF	TGTGCCAGCAGTTTTTACAGTAATTCCTACGAGCAGTACTTC
.	TRBV6-4	TRBD2	TRBJ2-5	19	CASSEGCAGGPLVGETQYF	TGTGCCAGCAGTGAAGGATGTGCGGGGGGCCCTCTCGTCGGAGAGACCCAGTACTTC
.	TRBV5-4	TRBD2	TRBJ2-5	17	CASSFGTSGGATETQYF	TGTGCCAGCAGCTTTGGGACTAGCGGGGGGGCCACAGAGACCCAGTACTTC
once	TRBV7-3	.	TRBJ2-1	16	CASSPDRSSSYNEQFF	TGTGCCAGCAGCCCGGACAGATCGAGCTCCTACAATGAGCAGTTCTTC
.	TRBV4-2	TRBD1	TRBJ1-5	17	CASSQVGQGGSNQPQHF	TGTGCCAGCAGCCAAGTGGGACAGGGAGGTTCAAATCAGCCCCAGCATTTT
once	TRBV6-4	.	TRBJ1-1	15	CASSDRRPMNTEAFF	TGTGCCAGCAGTGACAGGAGACCCATGAACACTGAAGCTTTCTTT
.	TRBV28	.	TRBJ1-5	13	CASSADSNQPQHF	TGTGCCAGCAGCGCAGATAGCAATCAGCCCCAGCATTTT
.	TRBV5-6	TRBD1	TRBJ2-2	17	CASSFRTTGVDTGELFF	TGTGCCAGCAGCTTCAGAACGACAGGGGTGGACACCGGGGAGCTGTTTTTT